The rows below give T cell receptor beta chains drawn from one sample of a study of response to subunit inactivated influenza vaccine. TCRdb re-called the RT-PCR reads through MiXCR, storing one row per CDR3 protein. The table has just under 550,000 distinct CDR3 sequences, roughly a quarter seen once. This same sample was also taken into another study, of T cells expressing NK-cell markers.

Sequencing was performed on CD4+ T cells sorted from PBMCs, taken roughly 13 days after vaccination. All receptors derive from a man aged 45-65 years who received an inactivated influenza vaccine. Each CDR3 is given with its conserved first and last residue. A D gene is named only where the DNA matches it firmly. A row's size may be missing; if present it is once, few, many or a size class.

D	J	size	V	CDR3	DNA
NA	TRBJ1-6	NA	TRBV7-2	CASSPRTGQNSPLHF	TGTGCCAGCAGTCCGAGAACAGGGCAGAATTCACCCCTCCACTTT
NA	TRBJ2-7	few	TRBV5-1	CASSLRGGQGNTYEQYF	TGCGCCAGCAGCTTGAGGGGGGGGCAAGGAAACACCTACGAGCAGTACTTC
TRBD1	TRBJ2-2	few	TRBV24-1	CATSDPRQGRGELFF	TGTGCCACCAGTGATCCCAGACAGGGTCGCGGGGAGCTGTTTTTT
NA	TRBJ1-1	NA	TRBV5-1	CASRRGEIGNTEAFF	TGCGCCAGCAGAAGGGGTGAAATAGGGAACACTGAAGCTTTCTTT
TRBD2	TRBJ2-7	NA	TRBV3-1	CASSPRTSRREQYF	TGTGCCAGCAGCCCCCGGACTAGCCGTCGCGAGCAGTACTTC
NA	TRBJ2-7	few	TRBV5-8	CASSLAGGQYF	TGTGCCAGCAGCTTGGCGGGTGGGCAGTACTTC
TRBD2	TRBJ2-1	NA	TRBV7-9	CASSYLAGGSYNEQFF	TGTGCCAGCAGCTACCTAGCGGGGGGCTCCTACAATGAGCAGTTCTTC
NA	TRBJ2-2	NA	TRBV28	CASSFRQGRNTGELFF	TGTGCCAGCAGTTTTCGGCAGGGGAGGAACACCGGGGAGCTGTTTTTT
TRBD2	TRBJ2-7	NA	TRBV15	CATSRDYLGTSGRALSYEQYF	TGTGCCACCAGCAGAGATTATTTAGGGACTAGCGGGAGGGCCCTCTCCTACGAGCAGTACTTC
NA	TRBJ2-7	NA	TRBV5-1	CASSSQWGSDYEQYF	TGCGCCAGCAGCTCCCAGTGGGGGAGTGACTACGAGCAGTACTTC
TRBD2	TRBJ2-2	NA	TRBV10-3	CAISQPPGTSGTGELFF	TGTGCCATCAGTCAACCCCCCGGGACTAGCGGGACCGGGGAGCTGTTTTTT
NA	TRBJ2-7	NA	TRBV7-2	CASSLAREAYEQYF	TGTGCCAGCAGCTTAGCTAGGGAAGCATACGAGCAGTACTTC
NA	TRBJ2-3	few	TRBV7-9	CASSLGPATDTQYF	TGTGCCAGCAGCTTGGGCCCCGCCACAGATACGCAGTATTTT
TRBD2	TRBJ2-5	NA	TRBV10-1	CASSDKRESETQYF	TGCGCCAGCAGTGACAAGCGGGAGTCGGAGACCCAGTACTTC
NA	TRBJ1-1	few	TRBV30	CAWIVPGRTAEAFF	TGTGCCTGGATAGTTCCAGGGCGAACGGCTGAAGCTTTCTTT
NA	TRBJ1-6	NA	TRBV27	CASSDRAGSPLHF	TGTGCCAGCAGTGACCGAGCGGGTTCACCCCTCCACTTT
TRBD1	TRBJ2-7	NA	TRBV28	CASIGDRGSYEQHF	TGTGCCAGCATCGGGGACAGGGGTTCCTACGAGCAGCACTTC
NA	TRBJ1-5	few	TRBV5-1	CASSLSSGSNQPQHF	TGCGCCAGCAGCTTGTCTTCAGGGAGCAATCAGCCCCAGCATTTT
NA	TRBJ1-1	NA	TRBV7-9	CASSLGSHGTEAFF	TGTGCCAGCAGCTTAGGGAGTCACGGCACTGAAGCTTTCTTT
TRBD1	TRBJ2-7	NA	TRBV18	CASSPTGGGPIYEQYF	TGTGCCAGCTCACCTACAGGGGGAGGACCTATCTACGAGCAGTACTTC
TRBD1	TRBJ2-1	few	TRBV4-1	CASSQRTLKGQTNNEQFF	TGCGCCAGCAGCCAACGGACCCTCAAGGGACAGACCAACAATGAGCAGTTCTTC
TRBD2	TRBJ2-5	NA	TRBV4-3	CASSQDLFGGVLQETQYF	TGCGCCAGCAGCCAAGATTTGTTCGGGGGGGTTCTCCAAGAGACCCAGTACTTC
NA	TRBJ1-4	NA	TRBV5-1	CASSATGMANEKLFF	TGCGCCAGCAGCGCAACAGGGATGGCTAATGAAAAACTGTTTTTT
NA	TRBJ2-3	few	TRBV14	CASSPWGSITDTQYF	TGTGCCAGCAGCCCCTGGGGGAGTATCACAGATACGCAGTATTTT
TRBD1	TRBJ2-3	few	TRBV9	CASSEGGTGGRTQYF	TGTGCCAGCAGCGAAGGAGGGACAGGGGGACGTACGCAGTATTTT
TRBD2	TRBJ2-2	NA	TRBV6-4	CASSVYGGISGELFF	TGTGCCAGCAGCGTTTACGGGGGGATCTCCGGGGAGCTGTTTTTT
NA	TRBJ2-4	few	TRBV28	CASSLLLGGAKNIQYF	TGTGCCAGCAGTTTATTGTTAGGCGGAGCCAAAAACATTCAGTACTTC
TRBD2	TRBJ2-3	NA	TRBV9	CASSSTSGYTDTQYF	TGTGCCAGCAGCTCGACTAGCGGGTACACAGATACGCAGTATTTT
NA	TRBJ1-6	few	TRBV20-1	CSARSSSYNSPLHF	TGCAGTGCTAGAAGTAGCTCCTATAATTCACCCCTCCACTTT
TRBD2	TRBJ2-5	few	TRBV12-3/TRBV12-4	CASSETSGGAWTQYF	TGTGCCAGCAGTGAGACTAGCGGGGGGGCCTGGACCCAGTACTTC